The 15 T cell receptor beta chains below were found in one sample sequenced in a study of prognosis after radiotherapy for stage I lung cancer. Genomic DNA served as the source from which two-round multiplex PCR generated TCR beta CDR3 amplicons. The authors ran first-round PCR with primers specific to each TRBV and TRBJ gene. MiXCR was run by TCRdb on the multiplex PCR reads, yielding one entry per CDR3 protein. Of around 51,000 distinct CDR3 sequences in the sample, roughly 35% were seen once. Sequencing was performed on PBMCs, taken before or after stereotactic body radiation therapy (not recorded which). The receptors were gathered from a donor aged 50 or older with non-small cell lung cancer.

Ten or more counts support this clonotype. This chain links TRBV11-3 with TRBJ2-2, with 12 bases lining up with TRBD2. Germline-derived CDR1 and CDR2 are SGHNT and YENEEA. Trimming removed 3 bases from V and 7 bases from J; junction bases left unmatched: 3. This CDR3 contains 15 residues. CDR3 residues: CASSLLLAGGGELFF. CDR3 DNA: TGTGCCAGCAGCTTGCTACTAGCGGGAGGCGGGGAGCTGTTTTTT.

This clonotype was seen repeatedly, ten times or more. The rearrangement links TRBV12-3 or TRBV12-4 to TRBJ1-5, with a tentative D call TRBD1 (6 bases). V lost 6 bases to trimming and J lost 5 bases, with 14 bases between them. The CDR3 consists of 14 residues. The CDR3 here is CASSPRGFYQPQHF. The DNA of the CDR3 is TGTGCCAGCAGCCCCAGGGGATTTTATCAGCCCCAGCATTTT.

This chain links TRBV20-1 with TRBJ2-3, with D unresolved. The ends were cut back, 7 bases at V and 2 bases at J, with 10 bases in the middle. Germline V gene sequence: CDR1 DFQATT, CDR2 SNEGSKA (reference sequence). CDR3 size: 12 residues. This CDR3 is CSVFGATDTQYF. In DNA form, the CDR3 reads TGCAGTGTATTTGGAGCCACAGATACGCAGTATTTT.

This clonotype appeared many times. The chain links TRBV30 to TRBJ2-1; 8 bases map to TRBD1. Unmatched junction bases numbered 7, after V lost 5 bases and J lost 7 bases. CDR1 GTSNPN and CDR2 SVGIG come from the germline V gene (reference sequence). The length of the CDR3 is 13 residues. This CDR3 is CAWGGQARNEQFF. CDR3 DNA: TGTGCCTGGGGGGGACAGGCGAGAAATGAGCAGTTCTTC.

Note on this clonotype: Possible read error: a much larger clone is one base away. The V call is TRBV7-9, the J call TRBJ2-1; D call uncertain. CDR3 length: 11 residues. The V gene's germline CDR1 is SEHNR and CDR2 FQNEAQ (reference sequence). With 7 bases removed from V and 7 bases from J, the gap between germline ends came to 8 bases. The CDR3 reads CASMGLNEQFF. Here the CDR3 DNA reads TGTGCCAGCATGGGCCTTAATGAGCAGTTCTTC.

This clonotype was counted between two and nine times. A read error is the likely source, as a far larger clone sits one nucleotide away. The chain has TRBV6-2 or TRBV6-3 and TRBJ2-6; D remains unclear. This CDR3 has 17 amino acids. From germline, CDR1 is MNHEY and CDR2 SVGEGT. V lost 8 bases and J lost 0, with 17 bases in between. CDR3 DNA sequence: TGTGCCAGCTCCCTTGCAGTATCGAACTCTGGGGCCAACGTCCTGACTTTC. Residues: CASSLAVSNSGANVLTF.

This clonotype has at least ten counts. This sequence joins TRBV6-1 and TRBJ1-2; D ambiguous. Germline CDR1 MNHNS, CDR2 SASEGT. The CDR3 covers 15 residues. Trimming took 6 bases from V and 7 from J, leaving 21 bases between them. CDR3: CASSRDRAQRGGYTF. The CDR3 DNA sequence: TGTGCCAGCAGCCGCGACCGGGCGCAACGGGGTGGCTACACCTTC.

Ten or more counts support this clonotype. The CDR3 bases are TGCAGCGTTGAAGATCCAGCGGGGGACTCCTACAATGAGCAGTTCTTC. Its protein is CSVEDPAGDSYNEQFF. V gene TRBV29-1 combines with J gene TRBJ2-1; the match to TRBD2 covers 8 bases. The CDR3 contains 16 residues. The junction had 4 bases not matched to a gene; V was cut back by 0 bases and J by 0 bases. Germline CDR1 SQVTM, CDR2 ANQGSEA.

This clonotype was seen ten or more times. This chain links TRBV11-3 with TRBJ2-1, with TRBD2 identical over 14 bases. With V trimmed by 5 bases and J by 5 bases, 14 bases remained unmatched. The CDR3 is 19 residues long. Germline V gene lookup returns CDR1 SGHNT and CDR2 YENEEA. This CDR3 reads CASSDRTSGRSGANNEQFF. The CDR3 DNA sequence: TGTGCCAGCAGCGATCGGACTAGCGGGAGGAGTGGGGCAAACAATGAGCAGTTCTTC.

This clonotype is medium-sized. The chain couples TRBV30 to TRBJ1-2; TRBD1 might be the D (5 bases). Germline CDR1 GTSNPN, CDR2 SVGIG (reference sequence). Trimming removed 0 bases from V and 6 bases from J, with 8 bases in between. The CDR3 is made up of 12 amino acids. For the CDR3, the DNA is TGTGCCTGGAGTGTCTCGGGGCATGGCTACACCTTC. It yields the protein CAWSVSGHGYTF. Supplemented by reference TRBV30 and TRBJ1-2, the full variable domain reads SQTIHQWPATLVQPVGSPLSLECTVEGTSNPNLYWYRQAAGRGLQLLFYSVGIGQISSEVPQNLSASRPQDRQFILSSKKLLLSDSGFYLCAWSVSGHGYTFGSGTRLTVV.

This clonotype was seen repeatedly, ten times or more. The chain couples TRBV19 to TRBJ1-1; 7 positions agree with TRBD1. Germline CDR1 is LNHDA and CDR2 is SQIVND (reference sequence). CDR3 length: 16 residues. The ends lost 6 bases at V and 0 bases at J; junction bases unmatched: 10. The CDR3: CASSNINRGMNTEAFF. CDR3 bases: TGTGCCAGTAGCAATATCAACAGGGGCATGAACACTGAAGCTTTCTTT.

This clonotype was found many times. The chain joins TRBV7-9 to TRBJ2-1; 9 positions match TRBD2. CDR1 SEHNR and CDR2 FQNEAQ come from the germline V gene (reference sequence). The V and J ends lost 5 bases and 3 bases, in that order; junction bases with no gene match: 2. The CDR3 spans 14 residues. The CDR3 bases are TGTGCCAGCAGCCGTAGCGGGGGCTACAATGAGCAGTTCTTC. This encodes CASSRSGGYNEQFF. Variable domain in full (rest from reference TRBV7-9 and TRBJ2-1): DTGVSQNPRHKITKRGQNVTFRCDPISEHNRLYWYRQTLGQGPEFLTYFQNEAQLEKSRLLSDRFSAERPKGSFSTLEIQRTEQGDSAMYLCASSRSGGYNEQFFGPGTRLTVL.

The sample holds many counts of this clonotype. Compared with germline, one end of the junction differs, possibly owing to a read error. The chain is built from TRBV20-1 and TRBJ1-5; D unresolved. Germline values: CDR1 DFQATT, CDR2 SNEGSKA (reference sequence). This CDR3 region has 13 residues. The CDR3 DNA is TGCAGTGCTAGAGTATCAGAAAGTCAGACCCAGCATTTT. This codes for CSARVSESQTQHF.

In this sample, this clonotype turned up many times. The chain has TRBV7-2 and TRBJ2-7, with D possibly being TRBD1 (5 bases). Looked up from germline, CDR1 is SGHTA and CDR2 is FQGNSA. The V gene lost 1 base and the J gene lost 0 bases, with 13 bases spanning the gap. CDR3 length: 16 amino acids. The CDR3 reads CASSLGMTASSYEQYF. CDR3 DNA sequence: TGTGCCAGCAGCTTAGGTATGACAGCTTCCTCCTACGAGCAGTACTTC. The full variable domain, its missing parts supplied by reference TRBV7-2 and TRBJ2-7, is GAGVSQSPSNKVTEKGKDVELRCDPISGHTALYWYRQSLGQGLEFLIYFQGNSAPDKSGLPSDRFSAERTGGSVSTLTIQRTQQEDSAVYLCASSLGMTASSYEQYFGPGTRLTVT.

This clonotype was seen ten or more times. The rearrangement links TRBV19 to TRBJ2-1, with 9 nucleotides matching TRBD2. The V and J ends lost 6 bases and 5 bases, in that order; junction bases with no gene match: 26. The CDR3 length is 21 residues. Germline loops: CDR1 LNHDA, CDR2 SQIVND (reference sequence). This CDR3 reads CASSARRGRGIAGERHNEQFF. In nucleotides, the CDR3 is TGTGCCAGTAGCGCGAGGAGAGGCAGGGGAATAGCGGGAGAACGGCACAATGAGCAGTTCTTC.